This T cell receptor beta chain was profiled in a study of T-cell memory formation after mild COVID-19. This clonotype was found many times. TCRdb redid the calling of the 5' RACE reads with MiXCR, one entry per CDR3 protein. The sample carries roughly 300,000 distinct CDR3 sequences, about a sixth recorded once. Germline V CDR1 and CDR2: MDHEN, SYDVKM. CDR3 length equals 12 residues. Trimming left V 7 bases short and J 4 bases short, with 7 bases between. Sequencing was performed on PBMCs or a T cell subset sorted from them (not recorded which). This TCR was sampled from a young man who had mild COVID-19 (a few samples of this study predate the infection). Cell type and time point are not known. The chain couples TRBV28 to TRBJ2-2, with D unresolved. CDR3: CASKETTGELFF. The CDR3 DNA is TGTGCCAGCAAGGAGACCACCGGGGAGCTGTTTTTT. Together with reference TRBV28 and TRBJ2-2, the CDR3 gives the full variable domain: DVKVTQSSRYLVKRTGEKVFLECVQDMDHENMFWYRQDPGLGLRLIYFSYDVKMKEKGDIPEGYSVSREKKERFSLILESASTNQTSMYLCASKETTGELFFGEGSRLTVL.